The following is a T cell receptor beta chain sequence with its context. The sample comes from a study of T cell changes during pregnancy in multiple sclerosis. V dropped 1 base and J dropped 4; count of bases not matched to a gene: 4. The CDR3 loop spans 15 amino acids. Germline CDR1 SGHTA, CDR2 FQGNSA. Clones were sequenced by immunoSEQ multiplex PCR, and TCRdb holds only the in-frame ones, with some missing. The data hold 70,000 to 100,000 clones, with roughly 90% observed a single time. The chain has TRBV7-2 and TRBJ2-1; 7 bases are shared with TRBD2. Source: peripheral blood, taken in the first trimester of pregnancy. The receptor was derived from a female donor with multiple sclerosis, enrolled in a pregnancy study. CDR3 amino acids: CASSLGGGFYNEQFF. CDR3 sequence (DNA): TGTGCCAGCAGCTTAGGGGGGGGATTTTACAATGAGCAGTTCTTC.